Listed below are T cell receptor beta chains from one sample, sequenced in a study of shared clonotypes between healthy human individuals. Repertoires were generated with immunoSEQ multiplex PCR, while TCRdb's copy carries only in-frame clones and drops some. The sample shows over 1.4 million clones, around 97% of them seen only once. The specimen sequenced was naive CD4+ T cells sorted from blood. All receptors derive from a man between 25 and 39 years old in good health. The CDR3 runs from the conserved cysteine through the conserved F or W. The D gene is left open where the match is weak. Where a row states a size, it is once, few, many or the class of an expanded clone; other rows omit it.

j_call clone_size v_call d_call cdr3_aa cdr3_nt
TRBJ1-1 - TRBV6-1 TRBD1 CASSDNRGAEAFF TGTGCCAGCAGTGACAACAGGGGGGCTGAAGCTTTCTTT
TRBJ1-2 - TRBV10-3 - CAISESLGRGDYGYTF TGTGCCATCAGTGAGTCGCTTGGCAGAGGGGACTATGGCTACACCTTC
TRBJ2-3 - TRBV27 TRBD2 CASSLSASGVRPDTQYF TGTGCCAGCAGTTTATCGGCTAGCGGAGTGCGCCCAGATACGCAGTATTTT
TRBJ2-2 - TRBV7-6 - CASGPGELFF TGTGCCAGCGGGCCCGGGGAGCTGTTTTTT
TRBJ1-4 - TRBV5-4 - CASNFGVNEKLFF TGTGCCAGCAACTTCGGGGTTAATGAAAAACTGTTTTTT
TRBJ2-5 - TRBV10-2 - CASSDAGRGETQYF TGCGCCAGCAGCGACGCGGGGCGCGGCGAGACCCAGTACTTC
TRBJ1-1 few TRBV7-9 - CASSQTAARYFF TGTGCCAGCAGCCAGACGGCAGCCCGTTATTTCTTT
TRBJ2-3 once TRBV4-1 TRBD2 CASSQDVFAGGPQADTQYF TGCGCCAGCAGCCAGGATGTGTTTGCGGGAGGGCCTCAGGCAGATACGCAGTATTTT
TRBJ2-7 - TRBV18 TRBD1 CASSREGGHEQYF TGTGCCAGCTCACGGGAAGGGGGCCACGAGCAGTACTTC
TRBJ2-7 - TRBV5-1 - CASSLEGDAYEQYF TGCGCCAGCAGCTTGGAGGGAGACGCGTACGAGCAGTACTTC
TRBJ2-7 - TRBV9 - CASSVDQGPYEQYF TGTGCCAGCAGCGTAGATCAAGGGCCCTACGAGCAGTACTTC
TRBJ2-1 - TRBV27 - CASSQSGPRNEQFF TGTGCCAGCAGTCAATCAGGTCCGAGGAATGAGCAGTTCTTC
TRBJ2-1 - TRBV9 - CASSVVGLPGEQFF TGTGCCAGCAGCGTAGTAGGACTACCAGGGGAGCAGTTCTTC
TRBJ2-7 - TRBV7-9 TRBD1 CASSLTGTGGDEQYF TGTGCCAGCAGCTTGACCGGGACAGGGGGCGACGAGCAGTACTTC
TRBJ1-3 once TRBV6-1 - CASSGAALSGNTIYF TGTGCCAGCAGTGGGGCCGCACTCTCTGGAAACACCATATATTTT
TRBJ2-2 - TRBV28 - CASSLGTGTTGELFF TGTGCCAGCAGTTTAGGAACAGGGACGACCGGGGAGCTGTTTTTT
TRBJ1-1 - TRBV30 TRBD1 CAWRGQPNTEAFF TGTGCCTGGAGGGGACAGCCGAACACTGAAGCTTTCTTT
TRBJ2-1 once TRBV5-1 TRBD2 CASQPRTSGDNEQFF TGCGCCAGTCAGCCTAGGACTAGCGGTGACAATGAGCAGTTCTTC
TRBJ2-5 - TRBV2 - CASSEAVQETQYF TGTGCCAGCAGTGAAGCGGTCCAAGAGACCCAGTACTTC
TRBJ1-1 - TRBV30 - CAWSNGMNTEAFF TGTGCCTGGAGTAATGGAATGAACACTGAAGCTTTCTTT
TRBJ2-5 - TRBV29-1 TRBD2 CSVVYPSGSLLETQYF TGCAGCGTTGTATACCCTAGCGGGAGTTTGTTAGAGACCCAGTACTTC
TRBJ1-4 - TRBV5-1 - CASSLGATNEKLFF TGCGCCAGCAGCTTGGGCGCAACTAATGAAAAACTGTTTTTT
TRBJ2-7 - TRBV28 TRBD1 CASSVPGTGSYEQYF TGTGCCAGCAGCGTCCCCGGGACAGGATCCTACGAGCAGTACTTC
TRBJ2-4 - TRBV20-1 - CSASGGNIQYF TGCAGTGCTAGCGGTGGGAACATTCAGTACTTC
TRBJ2-2 - TRBV7-2 TRBD2 CASSPRASGAYANTGELFF TGTGCCAGCAGCCCCCGGGCTAGCGGGGCCTACGCGAACACCGGGGAGCTGTTTTTT
TRBJ2-4 - TRBV4-3 - CASSQEISGIAKNIQYF TGCGCCAGCAGCCAAGAGATTTCGGGAATAGCCAAAAACATTCAGTACTTC
TRBJ2-7 - TRBV11-2 - CASSRDISYEQYF TGTGCCAGCAGCCGGGACATCTCCTACGAGCAGTACTTC
TRBJ2-2 - TRBV19 - CASKILLVPEGTGELFF TGTGCCAGTAAGATCCTCCTTGTTCCCGAGGGGACCGGGGAGCTGTTTTTT
TRBJ1-3 - TRBV7-9 TRBD1 CASSWRLGQNGNTIYF TGTGCCAGCAGCTGGAGGTTGGGACAGAATGGAAACACCATATATTTT
TRBJ1-1 - TRBV7-9 - CASSLVPSNTEAFF TGTGCCAGCAGCTTAGTACCCTCGAACACTGAAGCTTTCTTT
TRBJ2-7 - TRBV10-1 - CASSEGRDPSYEQYF TGCGCCAGCAGTGAAGGCAGGGACCCTTCCTACGAGCAGTACTTC